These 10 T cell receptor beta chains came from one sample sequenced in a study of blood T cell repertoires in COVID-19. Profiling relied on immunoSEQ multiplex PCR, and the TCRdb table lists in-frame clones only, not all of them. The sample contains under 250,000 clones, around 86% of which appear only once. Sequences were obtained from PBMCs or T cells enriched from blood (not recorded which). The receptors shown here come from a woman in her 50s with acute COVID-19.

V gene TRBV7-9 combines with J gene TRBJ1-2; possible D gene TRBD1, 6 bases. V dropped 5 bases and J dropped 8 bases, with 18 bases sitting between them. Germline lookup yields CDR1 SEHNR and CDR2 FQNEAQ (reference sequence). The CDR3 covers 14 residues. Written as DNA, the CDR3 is TGTGCCAGCAGCCAGCACGGGGCAGGGGTAGGCTACACCTTC. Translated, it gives CASSQHGAGVGYTF.

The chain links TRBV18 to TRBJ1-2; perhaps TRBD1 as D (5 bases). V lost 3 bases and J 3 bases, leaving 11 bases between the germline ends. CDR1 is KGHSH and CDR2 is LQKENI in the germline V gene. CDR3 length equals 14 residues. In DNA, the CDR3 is TGTGCCAGCTCACCCGCGGGAGGGGACTATGGCTACACCTTC. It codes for CASSPAGGDYGYTF.

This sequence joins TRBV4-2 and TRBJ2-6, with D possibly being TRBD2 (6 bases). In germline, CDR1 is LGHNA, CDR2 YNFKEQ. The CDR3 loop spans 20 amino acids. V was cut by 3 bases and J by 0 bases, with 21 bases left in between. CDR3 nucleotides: TGTGCCAGCAGCCAGCACAGAAACAGCGGGTCCAGCTCTGGGGCCAACGTCCTGACTTTC. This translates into CASSQHRNSGSSSGANVLTF.

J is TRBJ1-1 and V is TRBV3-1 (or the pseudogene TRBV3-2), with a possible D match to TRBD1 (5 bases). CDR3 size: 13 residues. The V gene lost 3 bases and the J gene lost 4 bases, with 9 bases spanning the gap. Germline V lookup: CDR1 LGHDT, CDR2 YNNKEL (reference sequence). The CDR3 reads CASSQMGGTEAFF. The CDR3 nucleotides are TGTGCCAGCAGCCAGATGGGGGGCACTGAAGCTTTCTTT.

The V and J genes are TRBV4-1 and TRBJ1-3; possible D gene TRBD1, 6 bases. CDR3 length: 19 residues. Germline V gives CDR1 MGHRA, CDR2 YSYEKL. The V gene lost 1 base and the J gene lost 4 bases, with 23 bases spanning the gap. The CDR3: CASSQGGGWGLAEGNTIYF. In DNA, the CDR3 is TGCGCCAGCAGCCAAGGGGGGGGCTGGGGATTAGCGGAGGGAAACACCATATATTTT.

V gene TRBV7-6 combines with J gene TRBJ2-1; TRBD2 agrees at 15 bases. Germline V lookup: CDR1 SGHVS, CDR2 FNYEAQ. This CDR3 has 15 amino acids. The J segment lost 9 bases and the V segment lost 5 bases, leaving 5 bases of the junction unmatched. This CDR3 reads CASSLRTSGGGEQFF. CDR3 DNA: TGTGCCAGCAGCCTTAGGACTAGCGGGGGGGGTGAGCAGTTCTTC.

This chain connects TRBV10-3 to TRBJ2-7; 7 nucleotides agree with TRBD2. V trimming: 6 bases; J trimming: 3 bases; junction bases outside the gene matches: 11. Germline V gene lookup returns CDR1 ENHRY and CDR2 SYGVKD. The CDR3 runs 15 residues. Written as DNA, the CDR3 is TGTGCCATCAGCGACAGCGGGGTTCCGGGCTACGAGCAGTACTTC. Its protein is CAISDSGVPGYEQYF.

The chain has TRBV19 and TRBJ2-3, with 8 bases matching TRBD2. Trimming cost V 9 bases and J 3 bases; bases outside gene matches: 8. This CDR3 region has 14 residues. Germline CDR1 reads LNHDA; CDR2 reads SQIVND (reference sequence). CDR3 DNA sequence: TGTGCCAGCTACGGGGGGGCGACGACAGATACGCAGTATTTT. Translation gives CASYGGATTDTQYF.

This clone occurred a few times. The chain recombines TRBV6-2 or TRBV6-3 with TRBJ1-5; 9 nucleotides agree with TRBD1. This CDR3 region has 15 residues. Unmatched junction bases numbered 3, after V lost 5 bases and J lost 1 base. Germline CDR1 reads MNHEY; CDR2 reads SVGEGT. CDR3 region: CASSMTGGSNQPQHF. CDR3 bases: TGTGCCAGCAGTATGACAGGGGGAAGCAATCAGCCCCAGCATTTT.

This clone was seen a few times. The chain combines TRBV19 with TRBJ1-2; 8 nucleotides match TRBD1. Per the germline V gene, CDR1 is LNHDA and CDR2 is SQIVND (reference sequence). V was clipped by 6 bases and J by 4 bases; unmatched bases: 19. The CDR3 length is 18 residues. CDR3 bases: TGTGCCAGTAGGGGCCTGGACAGGGAGATTCGAAGCTCCTATGGCTACACCTTC. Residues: CASRGLDREIRSSYGYTF. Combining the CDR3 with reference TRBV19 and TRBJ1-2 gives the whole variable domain DGGITQSPKYLFRKEGQNVTLSCEQNLNHDAMYWYRQDPGQGLRLIYYSQIVNDFQKGDIAEGYSVSREKKESFPLTVTSAQKNPTAFYLCASRGLDREIRSSYGYTFGSGTRLTVV.